The 17 T cell receptor beta chains listed next were all sequenced from one sample in a study of T-cell memory formation after mild COVID-19. MiXCR, applied by TCRdb to the 5' RACE reads, yields one record per CDR3 protein. The table lists approximately 390,000 distinct CDR3 sequences, approximately 15% of them singletons. The specimen sequenced was PBMCs or a T cell subset sorted from them (not recorded which). The receptors here all came from a man younger than 35 who had mild COVID-19 (a few samples of this study predate the infection). Cell type and time point are not known.

The CDR3 reads CASSYSLRGGTEAFF. The CDR3 DNA is TGTGCCAGCAGTTACTCTCTCCGGGGAGGAACTGAAGCTTTCTTT. This chain connects TRBV6-5 to TRBJ1-1; D call uncertain. Germline CDR1 is MNHEY and CDR2 is SVGAGI. The CDR3 sequence is 15 residues long. V was cut by 0 bases and J by 5 bases, with 13 bases left in between.

The chain couples TRBV4-3 to TRBJ2-3; 13 positions agree with TRBD2. The CDR3 is made up of 16 amino acids. CDR1 is LGHNA and CDR2 is YSLEER in the germline V gene. With V trimmed by 2 bases and J by 3 bases, 2 bases remained unmatched. CDR3 residues: CASSQPLAGGTDTQYF. The DNA of the CDR3 is TGCGCCAGCAGCCAACCACTAGCGGGGGGGACAGATACGCAGTATTTT.

This clonotype was observed a handful of times. The V call is TRBV6-5, the J call TRBJ2-7; possibly TRBD2 for D (7 bases). The length of the CDR3 is 17 residues. Trimming pared 4 bases from V and 1 base from J, leaving 20 bases between. The germline V gene encodes CDR1 MNHEY and CDR2 SVGAGI. The DNA for the CDR3 is TGTGCCAGCAGTTCCAGACTTAGGGGGGGCCGGTCCTACGAGCAGTACTTC. This gives the protein CASSSRLRGGRSYEQYF.

V usage is TRBV5-1 and J usage is TRBJ2-5; possible D gene TRBD1, 6 bases. Germline-derived CDR1 and CDR2 are SGHRS and YFSETQ. Trimming shortened V by 0 bases and J by 4 bases, and 13 bases separated the two germline ends. This CDR3 comprises 15 residues. CDR3 nucleotides: TGCGCCAGCAGCTTGGCCGTTTTGACAGGAGAGACCCAGTACTTC. Amino acids: CASSLAVLTGETQYF.

This clonotype was seen more than once but under ten times. The rearrangement joins TRBV6-4 to TRBJ2-3, with a weak D call TRBD2 (6 bases). CDR1 and CDR2 from the germline V gene are MRHNA and SNTAGT. The V gene lost 2 bases and the J gene lost 0 bases, with 12 bases spanning the gap. This CDR3 contains 16 residues. CDR3 sequence: CASSDGMGGSTDTQYF. For the CDR3, the DNA is TGTGCCAGCAGTGACGGGATGGGAGGTAGCACAGATACGCAGTATTTT.

The gene calls are TRBV7-2 and TRBJ2-4; 7 positions agree with TRBD2. Germline CDR1 reads SGHTA; CDR2 reads FQGNSA. After removal of 5 bases from V and 9 bases from J, the junction contained 16 bases not matched to a gene. The CDR3 extends over 16 amino acids. CDR3 DNA sequence: TGTGCCAGCAGCGCCCGGGGTATTTGGGGGGAGGGCATTCAGTACTTC. This encodes CASSARGIWGEGIQYF.

This chain joins TRBV12-3 or TRBV12-4 and TRBJ1-4; D remains unclear. This CDR3 contains 13 residues. Trimming took 5 bases from V and 4 from J, leaving 8 bases between them. This CDR3 reads CASSDGRNEKLFF. Written as DNA, the CDR3 is TGTGCCAGCAGTGACGGTCGTAATGAAAAACTGTTTTTT.

The chain employs TRBV7-7 and TRBJ2-1; unclear D gene. V dropped 5 bases and J dropped 9 bases, with 17 bases sitting between them. The germline gives CDR1 SSHAT, CDR2 FNYEAQ (reference sequence). The CDR3 has 14 amino acids. The CDR3 coding sequence is TGTGCCAGCAGCCCTCGACCTAGAGACGGTGAGCAGTTCTTC. The encoded protein is CASSPRPRDGEQFF.

The chain joins TRBV7-2 to TRBJ1-6, with 8 nucleotides matching TRBD1. V shed 2 bases and J 10 bases; nucleotides not matched to a gene: 13. The germline CDR1 and CDR2 sequences are SGHTA and FQGNSA. CDR3 length: 17 residues. The CDR3 region has the DNA TGTGCCAGCAGCTTACTGTCTGGACAGGGACCGAAATCACCCCTCCACTTT. Protein: CASSLLSGQGPKSPLHF.

J is TRBJ2-2 and V is TRBV19; D gene uncertain. Germline V gene lookup returns CDR1 LNHDA and CDR2 SQIVND (reference sequence). This CDR3 spans 10 amino acids. Trimming stripped 10 bases from V and 8 bases from J, with 8 bases between. The DNA for the CDR3 is TGTGCCACTCGTTCGGGGGAGCTGTTTTTT. This sequence encodes CATRSGELFF.

On this clonotype: A read error may produce the germline difference seen at one junction end. The chain carries TRBV20-1 and TRBJ1-3; 9 nucleotides agree with TRBD1. The CDR3 length is 13 residues. Germline-derived CDR1 and CDR2 are DFQATT and SNEGSKA (reference sequence). The DNA of the CDR3 is TGCAGTGCTCTACAGGGGGCTGGGAACACCATATATTTT. It specifies CSALQGAGNTIYF.

This clonotype was seen ten or more times. The gene calls are TRBV5-1 and TRBJ2-1; D ambiguous. Deletions cut 0 bases from V and 4 bases from J, with 5 bases between. The CDR3 is 13 residues long. The V gene's germline CDR1 is SGHRS and CDR2 YFSETQ. CDR3 residues: CASSLGTYNEQFF. DNA for the CDR3: TGCGCCAGCAGCTTGGGCACGTACAATGAGCAGTTCTTC.

This clonotype was seen only a few times. The V and J genes are TRBV14 and TRBJ2-1; the D gene is possibly TRBD1 (5 bases). CDR1 and CDR2 (germline): SGHDN, FVKESK. The CDR3 sequence is 13 residues long. With 4 bases removed from V and 7 bases from J, the gap between germline ends came to 11 bases. In DNA form, the CDR3 reads TGTGCCAGCAGCCTAAGACAGTTGAATGAGCAGTTCTTC. Its translation is CASSLRQLNEQFF.

The chain links TRBV5-1 to TRBJ1-2; 7 positions agree with TRBD1. The trim removed 6 bases at V and 4 bases at J, leaving 12 bases unmatched. There are 15 residues in the CDR3. Germline V lookup: CDR1 SGHRS, CDR2 YFSETQ. CDR3 nucleotides: TGCGCCAGCACTAGAGATGGCGACAGGGCCTATGGCTACACCTTC. It yields the protein CASTRDGDRAYGYTF.

This clonotype was counted at least ten times. The chain joins TRBV12-3 or TRBV12-4 to TRBJ2-3, with a tentative D call TRBD1 (6 bases). V lost 6 bases to trimming and J lost 1 base, with 14 bases between them. This CDR3 spans 15 amino acids. The DNA for the CDR3 is TGTGCCAGCAGGTGGGACACCCAGGGCACAGATACGCAGTATTTT. It codes for CASRWDTQGTDTQYF.

This clonotype was seen a few times. The CDR3 loop is CASRDTTNQPQHF. In nucleotides, the CDR3 is TGTGCCTCCCGGGACACGACGAATCAGCCCCAGCATTTT. This chain links TRBV6-6 with TRBJ1-5; D is perhaps TRBD1 (6 bases). Germline CDR1 and CDR2: MNHNY and SVGAGI (reference sequence). CDR3 length: 13 residues. V lost 11 bases to trimming and J lost 4 bases, with 15 bases between them.

The J gene is TRBJ1-6, the V gene TRBV20-1; the D gene is possibly TRBD1 (5 bases). CDR1 is DFQATT, CDR2 SNEGSKA, per germline (reference sequence). This CDR3 is built from 13 residues. Deletions cut 6 bases from V and 13 bases from J, with 19 bases between. This CDR3 is CSAQRTGGWPLHF. The CDR3 nucleotides are TGCAGTGCGCAGAGGACCGGGGGATGGCCCCTCCACTTT.